Listed here are 19 T cell receptor beta chains from one sample, sequenced in a study of shared clonotypes between healthy human individuals. Produced via immunoSEQ multiplex PCR; TCRdb's table is partial and in-frame only. The repertoire includes around 2,000,000 clones, about 95% of them detected once, and less than 1.5% sits in the top ten. Naive CD8 cells were CD45RO-negative, positively selected for CCR7, excluding terminally differentiated effector memory CD45RA+ cells. The material sequenced was naive CD8+ T cells sorted from blood. These receptors were taken from a man younger than 35 in good health.

The chain couples TRBV5-1 to TRBJ2-7; TRBD2 aligns across 11 bases. Germline CDR1 and CDR2: SGHRS and YFSETQ. The V gene end was trimmed by 4 bases and the J gene end by 4 bases; junction bases not matched to a gene: 10. This CDR3 has 16 amino acids. The CDR3: CASSVGLAGGSYEQYF. CDR3 DNA: TGCGCCAGCAGCGTTGGACTAGCGGGCGGGAGTTACGAGCAGTACTTC.

The gene calls are TRBV4-3 and TRBJ1-1, with TRBD1 as a possible D gene (6 bases). Germline-derived CDR1 and CDR2 are LGHNA and YSLEER. V was pared by 5 bases and J by 6 bases, with 13 bases between. The CDR3 spans 13 residues. The CDR3 bases are TGCGCCAGCAGCGCACAGGGCAACCCTGAAGCTTTCTTT. Its translation: CASSAQGNPEAFF.

V gene TRBV28 combines with J gene TRBJ2-7, with D unresolved. The CDR3 is 14 amino acids. V was cut by 3 bases and J by 3 bases, with 12 bases left in between. Germline V gives CDR1 MDHEN, CDR2 SYDVKM. In nucleotides, the CDR3 is TGTGCCAGCAGTTTGTGGAACAGCTACTACGAGCAGTACTTC. This gives the protein CASSLWNSYYEQYF.

V and J are TRBV7-8 and TRBJ1-4, with TRBD1 matching over 8 bases. The CDR3 runs 16 residues. Germline loops: CDR1 SGHVS, CDR2 FQNEAQ. After removal of 2 bases from V and 3 bases from J, the junction contained 5 bases not matched to a gene. CDR3: CASSLSLGQANEKLFF. As DNA, the CDR3 is TGTGCCAGCAGCTTATCCCTGGGACAGGCTAATGAAAAACTGTTTTTT.

A remark on this clone: Other DNA sequences in this sample translate to the same CDR3. The chain joins TRBV19 to TRBJ2-1, with a weak D call TRBD2 (5 bases). CDR1 and CDR2 from the germline V gene are LNHDA and SQIVND (reference sequence). CDR3 length: 14 residues. V shed 2 bases and J shed 3 bases, with 8 bases lying between them. Here the CDR3 DNA reads TGTGCCAGTAGTATAAGCGGAAGCTACAATGAGCAGTTCTTC. It translates to CASSISGSYNEQFF.

This clone has more than one count but fewer than ten. The chain has TRBV10-3 and TRBJ1-2; D not resolved. The V gene lost 2 bases and the J gene lost 4 bases, with 8 bases spanning the gap. Germline V gene sequence: CDR1 ENHRY, CDR2 SYGVKD. This CDR3 spans 13 amino acids. CDR3 residues: CAISEGGFYGYTF. CDR3 bases: TGTGCCATCAGTGAGGGAGGTTTCTATGGCTACACCTTC.

The gene calls are TRBV11-2 and TRBJ2-7; 9 bases are a match to TRBD1. V was clipped by 1 base and J by 2 bases; unmatched bases: 6. This CDR3 has 16 amino acids. Germline V lookup: CDR1 SGHAT, CDR2 FQNNGV. DNA for the CDR3: TGTGCCAGCAGCTTAGTTAAGGGACAGGGCCCCTACGAGCAGTACTTC. Its protein is CASSLVKGQGPYEQYF.

The rearrangement uses TRBV4-1 and TRBJ1-2; D is perhaps TRBD1 (5 bases). Germline V gene sequence: CDR1 MGHRA, CDR2 YSYEKL. This CDR3 comprises 15 residues. V lost 3 bases, J lost 2 bases, and 13 bases lay in between. DNA for the CDR3: TGCGCCAGCAGCCATGAGGGTGCAGGGAACTATGGCTACACCTTC. It encodes CASSHEGAGNYGYTF.

With respect to this clone: At one end the junction does not follow the germline gene, possibly because of a read error. The chain couples TRBV7-7 to TRBJ2-3; 7 bases are shared with TRBD2. The germline V gene has CDR1 SSHAT and CDR2 FNYEAQ (reference sequence). CDR3 length equals 18 residues. CDR3 loop: CASSPSRGAGATLDTQYF. DNA of the CDR3: TGTGCTAGCAGCCCGTCGAGGGGCGCGGGAGCGACCCTGGATACGCAGTATTTT.

The rearrangement links TRBV30 to TRBJ2-7; the match to TRBD2 covers 7 bases. Germline CDR1 and CDR2: GTSNPN and SVGIG (reference sequence). The CDR3 covers 13 residues. V dropped 5 bases and J dropped 6; count of bases not matched to a gene: 10. The CDR3 coding sequence is TGTGCCTGGGACTGGGGGGGAGGCGGCGAGCAGTACTTC. Translated: CAWDWGGGGEQYF.

The rearrangement links TRBV27 to TRBJ2-7, with D tentatively TRBD1 or TRBD2 (6 bases each). Germline CDR1 and CDR2: MNHEY and SMNVEV (reference sequence). There are 17 residues in the CDR3. Trimming took 6 bases from V and 1 from J, leaving 22 bases between them. The CDR3 spells CASSSGPGAGISYEQYF. CDR3 nucleotides: TGTGCCAGCAGCTCGGGCCCGGGGGCCGGGATATCCTACGAGCAGTACTTC.

The rearrangement links TRBV28 to TRBJ2-5; 9 nucleotides match TRBD2. CDR1 is MDHEN, CDR2 SYDVKM, per germline. Trimming cost V 3 bases and J 4 bases; bases outside gene matches: 24. This CDR3 contains 21 residues. The CDR3 nucleotides read TGTGCCAGCAGTTTTTCGGGTTTCGACTTAGCGGGAGACCCGGGTTCAGAGACCCAGTACTTC. Amino acids: CASSFSGFDLAGDPGSETQYF.

The chain recombines TRBV4-3 with TRBJ2-7, with D possibly TRBD2 on 5 matching bases. Germline V gene sequence: CDR1 LGHNA, CDR2 YSLEER. This CDR3 comprises 16 residues. Deletions cut 0 bases from V and 4 bases from J, with 16 bases between. The CDR3 region has the DNA TGCGCCAGCAGCCAAGACCAGGAACTAGGTTTATACGAGCAGTACTTC. Its protein is CASSQDQELGLYEQYF.

This chain connects TRBV27 to TRBJ1-6; D perhaps matches TRBD1 (5 bases). The CDR3 runs to 15 residues. Germline lookup yields CDR1 MNHEY and CDR2 SMNVEV (reference sequence). V lost 2 bases, J lost 10 bases, and 15 bases lay in between. In DNA, the CDR3 is TGTGCCAGCAGTTTAGGCGGGGGAACGCTCTCACCCCTCCACTTT. The encoded protein is CASSLGGGTLSPLHF.

This clone was detected only once. This sequence joins TRBV5-1 and TRBJ1-4, with D perhaps matching TRBD1 (6 bases). CDR1 and CDR2 (germline): SGHRS, YFSETQ. The CDR3 runs 17 residues. V shed 0 bases and J shed 3 bases, with 15 bases lying between them. The CDR3 DNA sequence: TGCGCCAGCAGCTTGGCCACTACAGGGAGAGCTAATGAAAAACTGTTTTTT. Its translation is CASSLATTGRANEKLFF.

About this clone: Other DNA variants within this sample encode the same CDR3. The chain joins TRBV7-9 to TRBJ2-7; D not resolved. Trimming removed 1 base at V and 1 base at J, with 5 bases between. The CDR3 runs to 13 residues. Germline V CDR1 and CDR2: SEHNR, FQNEAQ (reference sequence). CDR3 residues: CASSLDLSYEQYF. The CDR3 nucleotides read TGTGCCAGCAGCTTAGATTTGTCCTACGAGCAGTACTTC.

This chain links TRBV5-1 with TRBJ2-7; possible D gene TRBD2, 6 bases. Germline V gene sequence: CDR1 SGHRS, CDR2 YFSETQ. The CDR3 is made up of 13 amino acids. Trimming removed 5 bases from V and 2 bases from J, with 11 bases in between. CDR3 sequence: CASSRTGAYEQYF. CDR3 nucleotides: TGCGCCAGCAGTAGAACGGGGGCCTACGAGCAGTACTTC.

The table lists this clone with a few counts. This sample includes further DNA sequences coding for the same CDR3. This chain connects TRBV27 to TRBJ2-2; D is ambiguous. The CDR3 is 13 residues long. Trimming took off 2 bases at V and 5 bases at J, with 6 bases between the two ends. Per germline, CDR1 MNHEY and CDR2 SMNVEV (reference sequence). The DNA of the CDR3 is TGTGCCAGCAGTTTAGGGAATACCGGGGAGCTGTTTTTT. Amino acid sequence: CASSLGNTGELFF.

The rearrangement joins TRBV11-2 to TRBJ2-7, with 8 bases aligning to TRBD1. The germline V gene encodes CDR1 SGHAT and CDR2 FQNNGV. Trimming cost V 2 bases and J 0 bases; bases outside gene matches: 3. This CDR3 is 15 amino acids long. The CDR3: CASSLSTGGSYEQYF. CDR3 in DNA: TGTGCCAGCAGCTTATCTACAGGGGGCTCCTACGAGCAGTACTTC.